This TCR beta chain was captured by sequencing in a study of OX40 agonist ivuxolimab in advanced cancers. Study background: The dose of intravenous ivuxolimab that patients received every 2 weeks ranged from 0.01 to 10 mg/kg. The dose-escalation cohort had hepatocellular carcinoma, melanoma, renal cell or head and neck cancer. General study results and limits: Averaging showed that CD8+ T cells had more expanded clones than CD4+ did. At doses 0.1 to 3.0 mg/kg, CD4+ and CD8+ clones expanded.

Of note for this clone: What it binds is not known.

Sequencing used immunoSEQ multiplex PCR; TCRdb keeps in-frame clones, though not all of them. The repertoire consists of more than 65,000 clones, with around 80% occurring once and the leading ten covering about 1.1%. Germline V CDR1 and CDR2: SNHLY, FYNNEI. Trimming took 7 bases from V and 7 from J; bases not matched to a gene: 9. There are 13 residues in the CDR3. J is TRBJ1-1 and V is TRBV2; 7 bases match TRBD1. The receptor was isolated from an adult with an advanced solid tumor such as melanoma, head and neck, liver or kidney cancer. The material sequenced was CD4+ or CD8+ T cells sorted from blood, taken in a trial of the OX40 agonist ivuxolimab. The CDR3 region has the DNA TGTGCCAGCATCCCCGGGACAGTTGTTGAAGCTTTCTTT. Residues: CASIPGTVVEAFF.